A single T cell receptor (beta chain) is shown here with its context. Antigen specificity is unknown. The entry originates in a study of regulatory T cells in long-lasting Graves disease. Regarding the study as a whole: Persistent Graves' patients possessed reduced TCR diversity relative to recently diagnosed ones.

Germline CDR1 and CDR2: SGHAT and FQNNGV. CDR3 length: 19 amino acids. V was pared by 4 bases and J by 1 base, with 26 bases between. Regarding time point: newly diagnosed GD, antithyroid drugs for less than 3 months. Making the TCR library involved RNA that had been extracted from PBMCs. The authors drew patients from an endocrinology department in Xi'an, China. The EDTA tubes were filled with 8.5 to 9.5 milliliters of drawn peripheral blood. Both iRepertoire HTBI primers and Arm-PCR of CDR3 regions were used to build the TCR beta libraries. TCRdb passed the multiplex PCR reads through MiXCR, listing each CDR3 protein once. Among about 620,000 distinct CDR3 sequences listed, roughly 15% were seen once. The data were also submitted as part of a second study, on T cells in Graves' hyperthyroidism and ophthalmopathy.

This sequence joins TRBV11-2 and TRBJ2-7; D might be TRBD2 (5 bases). The sample consisted of peripheral blood mononuclear cells (PBMCs), taken at new diagnosis, from a patient treated with antithyroid drugs. The sequence came from a woman in her thirties with Graves disease. The CDR3 region has the DNA TGTGCCAGCAGCTCGGGGTCTATTCGTGGGCGGAGAGGTTCCTACGAGCAGTACTTC. This gives the protein CASSSGSIRGRRGSYEQYF.